The 9 T cell receptor beta chains below come from one sample, sequenced in a study of Ad26.COV2.S vaccination and SARS-CoV-2 variants. This table comes from immunoSEQ multiplex PCR, and its TCRdb copy is limited to in-frame clones, with some not included. The profile shows 150,000 to 200,000 clones, around nine tenths of them singletons. Here the sequenced sample was peripheral blood, taken after recovery from COVID-19. Every receptor here comes from a human donor who had recovered from COVID-19.

The V gene is TRBV4-1, the J gene TRBJ1-1; D gene unclear. CDR1 and CDR2 (germline): MGHRA, YSYEKL. Trimming cost V 3 bases and J 7 bases, with 18 bases left between them. This CDR3 has 15 residues. The CDR3 reads CASSHKDGLSDEAFF. CDR3 coding DNA: TGCGCCAGCAGCCATAAGGACGGTCTAAGTGATGAAGCTTTCTTT.

The chain combines TRBV10-3 with TRBJ2-3, with 13 bases fitting TRBD2. Germline CDR1 is ENHRY and CDR2 is SYGVKD. The CDR3 is made up of 17 amino acids. V shed 3 bases, J shed 2 bases, and the junction held 5 bases outside the gene matches. CDR3 residues: CAISDLTSGGNTDTQYF. The CDR3 DNA reads TGTGCCATCAGTGACTTGACTAGCGGGGGGAACACAGATACGCAGTATTTT.

The V gene is TRBV3-1 (or the pseudogene TRBV3-2), the J gene TRBJ1-2, with 12 nucleotides matching TRBD1. J gave up 3 bases and V 6 bases, and 11 bases lay outside the gene matches. The CDR3 spans 17 residues. The germline gives CDR1 LGHDT, CDR2 YNNKEL (reference sequence). This CDR3 reads CASSKSGTGGDYYGYTF. CDR3 bases: TGTGCCAGCAGTAAATCCGGGACAGGGGGCGACTACTATGGCTACACCTTC.

CDR3 in amino acids: CASKAGTGANVLTF. The CDR3 DNA follows: TGTGCCAGTAAGGCAGGGACTGGGGCCAACGTCCTGACTTTC. The chain recombines TRBV6-5 with TRBJ2-6; tentatively, D is TRBD1 (5 bases). CDR3 size: 14 residues. Trimming pared 9 bases from V and 2 bases from J, leaving 11 bases between. CDR1 and CDR2 (germline): MNHEY, SVGAGI.

This chain uses TRBV4-2 with TRBJ2-1; D might be TRBD2 (7 bases). Trimming removed 4 bases from V and 0 bases from J, with 10 bases in between. The germline CDR1 and CDR2 sequences are LGHNA and YNFKEQ. The CDR3 is made up of 15 amino acids. The CDR3 sequence: CASSPGGPSYNEQFF. For the CDR3, the DNA is TGTGCCAGCAGCCCGGGGGGCCCCTCCTACAATGAGCAGTTCTTC.

The J gene is TRBJ1-1, the V gene TRBV2, with D possibly TRBD1 on 5 matching bases. The CDR3 loop spans 11 amino acids. Germline V gene sequence: CDR1 SNHLY, CDR2 FYNNEI. The ends were cut back, 8 bases at V and 7 bases at J, with 11 bases in the middle. The CDR3 region has the DNA TGTGCCAGCTCCAGGGAGCTTGAAGCTTTCTTT. Its protein product is CASSRELEAFF.

The rearrangement links TRBV2 to TRBJ1-1; TRBD1 agrees at 7 bases. The V gene end was trimmed by 6 bases and the J gene end by 5 bases; junction bases not matched to a gene: 9. The CDR3 has 14 amino acids. Germline CDR1 is SNHLY and CDR2 is FYNNEI. CDR3 nucleotides: TGTGCCAGCAGCGTCACAGGGGTGGGTACTGAAGCTTTCTTT. Protein sequence: CASSVTGVGTEAFF.

Only one count was recorded for this clone. In DNA, the CDR3 is TGTGCCAGCAGCAGCGGTGGAAACACCATATATTTT. Residues: CASSSGGNTIYF. The chain recombines TRBV2 with TRBJ1-3; D remains ambiguous. Germline CDR1 SNHLY, CDR2 FYNNEI. This CDR3 contains 12 residues. Trimming shortened V by 6 bases and J by 3 bases, and 6 bases separated the two germline ends.

J is TRBJ2-2 and V is TRBV7-2; the D gene is possibly TRBD1 (6 bases). The CDR3 covers 18 residues. In germline, CDR1 is SGHTA, CDR2 FQGNSA. V gave up 5 bases and J gave up 1 base, with 20 bases separating them. For the CDR3, the DNA is TGTGCCAGCAGCCCGTACCTAGGACGGGGACAGAACACCGGGGAGCTGTTTTTT. As protein: CASSPYLGRGQNTGELFF.